This T cell receptor beta chain derives from a study of T cells in Graves' hyperthyroidism and ophthalmopathy. The study's findings and limits: It was a median about 7.1 months before onset that the model predicted ophthalmopathy. Most thyroid clonotypes that were expanded above 0.001 also turned up in blood.

From RNA transcripts, TCR beta CDR3 regions were amplified. The HTBI set primed first-round TCR CDR3 RT-PCR. In TCRdb, the multiplex PCR reads were re-called with MiXCR into one record per CDR3 protein. In the table there are hundreds of thousands of distinct CDR3 sequences, just under 45% of which are singletons. Concerning this clonotype itself: What it binds is unknown.

Uncontrolled infections, other autoimmune diseases, pregnancy or lactation led to exclusion of patients. The diagnoses drew upon clinical symptoms, serum thyroxine and TRAb, thyroid ultrasound and orbital computed tomography. V was clipped by 3 bases and J by 5 bases, with 11 bases between them. This CDR3 comprises 13 residues. Germline lookup yields CDR1 SGHTA and CDR2 FQGNSA. This sequence originates from an adult man with Graves' disease, either hyperthyroidism or ophthalmopathy (not recorded which). Sample: peripheral blood or thyroid tissue (not recorded which). The chain couples TRBV7-2 to TRBJ2-7, with D possibly being TRBD2 (6 bases). The CDR3 sequence is CASSFGGSHEQYF. The CDR3, as DNA: TGTGCCAGCAGCTTTGGAGGGTCCCACGAGCAGTACTTC.